The clone carrying this T cell receptor (beta chain) has a handful of counts. Its antigen is undetermined. Libraries of TCR beta came from iRepertoire HTBI primers plus Arm-PCR of CDR3 regions. TCRdb itself ran the multiplex PCR reads through MiXCR, one entry per CDR3 protein. The sample lists roughly 400,000 distinct CDR3 sequences; around 21% were seen once. This sample was included in a study of regulatory T cells in long-lasting Graves disease. The study's findings and limits: Accuracy may have been reduced by the small sample size. TCR diversity in persistent Graves' patients was below that of newly diagnosed ones.

The time point denotes: persistent/refractory GD, antithyroid drugs over 5 years with positive TRAb. RNA extracted from PBMCs served as the sequencing template. From each patient, approximately 9 milliliters of peripheral blood was drawn and collected into an EDTA anticoagulant tube. The sequence derives from a female donor with Graves disease. The specimen was peripheral blood mononuclear cells (PBMCs), collected when the disease was refractory, from a patient treated with antithyroid drugs.

Here the CDR3 reads CAWTPASLTGELFF. The CDR3 bases are TGTGCCTGGACACCGGCTAGTTTGACCGGGGAGCTGTTTTTT. The V gene is TRBV30, the J gene TRBJ2-2; D unresolved. The ends were cut back, 4 bases at V and 5 bases at J, with 14 bases in the middle. The CDR3 consists of 14 residues. From germline, CDR1 is GTSNPN and CDR2 SVGIG (reference sequence).